One TCR beta chain is described in this entry. Antigen: not known. Time point noted: cycle 4 day 1 (C4D1), after more than five weeks of nivolumab. Every one of the patients relapsed after autologous stem cell transplantation (brentuximab vedotin exposure was variable). The authors purified CD4+ T cells from thawed PBMCs by magnetic negative selection. Only in-frame clones appear in the TCRdb table, and some are missing; sequencing was by immunoSEQ multiplex PCR. The repertoire holds around 18,000 clones, with around 75% as singletons. The data were obtained in a study of PD-1 blockade in classical Hodgkin lymphoma. The study's findings and limits: With respect to the repertoire differences, their causes, possibly disease activity or prior therapy, remain undefined.

Germline CDR1 and CDR2: SGHRS and YFSETQ. V was shortened by 0 bases and J by 3 bases, with 15 bases between the two germline ends. The CDR3 is 16 amino acids. The source is a human donor with classical Hodgkin lymphoma. V usage is TRBV5-1 and J usage is TRBJ2-5; D is undetermined. This sample comprised CD4+ T cells from blood, obtained before the fourth cycle of nivolumab. The CDR3 here is CASSLGGGSAKETQYF. The CDR3 nucleotides are TGCGCCAGCAGCTTGGGTGGCGGCTCGGCTAAAGAGACCCAGTACTTC. Full variable domain (remainder filled in from reference TRBV5-1 and TRBJ2-5): KAGVTQTPRYLIKTRGQQVTLSCSPISGHRSVSWYQQTPGQGLQFLFEYFSETQRNKGNFPGRFSGRQFSNSRSEMNVSTLELGDSALYLCASSLGGGSAKETQYFGPGTRLLVL.